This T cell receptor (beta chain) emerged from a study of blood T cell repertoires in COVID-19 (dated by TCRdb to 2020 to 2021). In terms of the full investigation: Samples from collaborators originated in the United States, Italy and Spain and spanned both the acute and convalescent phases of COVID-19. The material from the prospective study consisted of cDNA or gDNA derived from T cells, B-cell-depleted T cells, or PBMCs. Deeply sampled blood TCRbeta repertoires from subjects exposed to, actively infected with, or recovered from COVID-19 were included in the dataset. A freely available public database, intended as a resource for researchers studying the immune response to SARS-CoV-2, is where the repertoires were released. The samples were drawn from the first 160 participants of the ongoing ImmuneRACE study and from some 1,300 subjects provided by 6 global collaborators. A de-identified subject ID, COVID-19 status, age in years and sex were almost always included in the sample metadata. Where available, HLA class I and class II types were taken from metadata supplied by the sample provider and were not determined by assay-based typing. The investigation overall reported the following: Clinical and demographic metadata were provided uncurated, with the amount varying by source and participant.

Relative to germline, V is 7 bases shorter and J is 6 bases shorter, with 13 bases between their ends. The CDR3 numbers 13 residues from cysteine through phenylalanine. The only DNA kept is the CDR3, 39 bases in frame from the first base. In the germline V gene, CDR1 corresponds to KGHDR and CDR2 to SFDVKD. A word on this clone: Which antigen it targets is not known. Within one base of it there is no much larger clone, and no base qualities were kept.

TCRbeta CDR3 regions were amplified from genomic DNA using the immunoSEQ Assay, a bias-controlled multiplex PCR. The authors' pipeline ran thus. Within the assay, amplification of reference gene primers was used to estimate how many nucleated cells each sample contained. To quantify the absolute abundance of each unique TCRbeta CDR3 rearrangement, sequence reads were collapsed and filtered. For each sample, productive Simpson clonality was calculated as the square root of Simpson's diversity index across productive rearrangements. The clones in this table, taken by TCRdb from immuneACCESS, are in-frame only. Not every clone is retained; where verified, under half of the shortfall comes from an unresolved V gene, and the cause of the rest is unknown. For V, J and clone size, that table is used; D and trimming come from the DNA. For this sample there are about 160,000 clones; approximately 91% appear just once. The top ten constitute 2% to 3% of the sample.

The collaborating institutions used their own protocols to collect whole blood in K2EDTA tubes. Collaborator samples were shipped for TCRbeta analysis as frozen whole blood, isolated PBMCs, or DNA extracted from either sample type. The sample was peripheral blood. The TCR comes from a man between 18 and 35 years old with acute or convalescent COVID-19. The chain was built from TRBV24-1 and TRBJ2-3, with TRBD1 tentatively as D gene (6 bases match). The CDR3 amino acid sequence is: CATRTGVSDTQYF. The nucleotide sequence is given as TGTGCCACCAGGACAGGAGTTTCGGATACGCAGTATTTT.